This T cell receptor (beta chain) was observed in a study of cytomegalovirus exposure and HLA in healthy donors. In regard to this clone: The DNA is omitted, as the CDR3 cannot be located on it reliably, and the CDR3 follows TCRdb's listing.

The primer mix had 60 Vbeta and 13 Jbeta primers. Profiling relied on immunoSEQ multiplex PCR, and the TCRdb table lists in-frame clones only, not all of them. The sample gives around 200,000 clones, around 64% of which show up once; 2.5% to 3% is in the top ten. The CDR3 is 15 residues long, ends included. Germline V gene sequence: CDR1 MNHEY, CDR2 SMNVEV (reference sequence). The receptor was derived from a man in his forties or fifties in good health and CMV-seropositive. V and J are TRBV27 and TRBJ1-6. The sequencing input was PBMCs. The CDR3 loop reads CASSSSAANNSPLHF.